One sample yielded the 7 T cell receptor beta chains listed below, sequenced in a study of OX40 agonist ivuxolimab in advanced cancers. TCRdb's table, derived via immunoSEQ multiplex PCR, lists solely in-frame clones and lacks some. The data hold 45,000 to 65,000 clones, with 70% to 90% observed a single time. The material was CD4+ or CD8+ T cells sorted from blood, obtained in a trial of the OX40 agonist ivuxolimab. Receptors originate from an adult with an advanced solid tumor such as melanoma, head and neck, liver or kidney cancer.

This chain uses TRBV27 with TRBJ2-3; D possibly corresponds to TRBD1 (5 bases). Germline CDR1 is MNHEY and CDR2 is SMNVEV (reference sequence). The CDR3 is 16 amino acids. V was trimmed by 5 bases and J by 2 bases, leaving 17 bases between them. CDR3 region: CASSASGIGYTDTQYF. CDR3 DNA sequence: TGTGCCAGCAGTGCATCAGGGATCGGGTACACAGATACGCAGTATTTT.

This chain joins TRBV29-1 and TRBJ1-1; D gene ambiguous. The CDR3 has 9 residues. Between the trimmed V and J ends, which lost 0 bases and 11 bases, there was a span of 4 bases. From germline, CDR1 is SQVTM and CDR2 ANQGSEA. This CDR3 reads CSVEDGAFF. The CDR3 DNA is TGCAGCGTTGAAGATGGGGCTTTCTTT.

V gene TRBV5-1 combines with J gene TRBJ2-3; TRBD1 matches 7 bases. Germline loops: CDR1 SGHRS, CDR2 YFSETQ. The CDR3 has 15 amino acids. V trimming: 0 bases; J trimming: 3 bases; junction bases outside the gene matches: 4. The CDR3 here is CASSLEGRGTDTQYF. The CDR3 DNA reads TGCGCCAGCAGCTTGGAGGGCAGGGGGACAGATACGCAGTATTTT.

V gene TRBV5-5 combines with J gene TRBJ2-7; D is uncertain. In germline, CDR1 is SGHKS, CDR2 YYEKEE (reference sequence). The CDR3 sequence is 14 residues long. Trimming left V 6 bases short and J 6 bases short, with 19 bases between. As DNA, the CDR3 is TGTGCCAGCAAAAGGCAGCCCGACGTGCCCGAGCAGTACTTC. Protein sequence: CASKRQPDVPEQYF.

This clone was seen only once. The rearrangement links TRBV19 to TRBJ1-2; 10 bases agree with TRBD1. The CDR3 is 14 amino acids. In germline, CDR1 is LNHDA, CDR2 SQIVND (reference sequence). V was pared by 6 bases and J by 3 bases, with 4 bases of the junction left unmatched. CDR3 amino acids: CASRLGTGDYGYTF. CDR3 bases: TGTGCCAGTAGGCTAGGGACAGGGGACTATGGCTACACCTTC.

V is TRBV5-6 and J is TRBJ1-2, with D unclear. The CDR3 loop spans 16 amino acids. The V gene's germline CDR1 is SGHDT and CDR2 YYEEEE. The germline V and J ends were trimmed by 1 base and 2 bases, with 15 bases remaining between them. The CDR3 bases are TGTGCCAGCAGCTTGCCCCAGGTTCCCTACAACTATGGCTACACCTTC. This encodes CASSLPQVPYNYGYTF.

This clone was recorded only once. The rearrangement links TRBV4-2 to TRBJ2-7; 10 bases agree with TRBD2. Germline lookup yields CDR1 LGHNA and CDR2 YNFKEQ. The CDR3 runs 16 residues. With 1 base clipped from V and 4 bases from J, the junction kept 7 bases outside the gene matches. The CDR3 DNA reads TGTGCCAGCAGCCAAGGAGGTACTAGCGGGGTATACGAGCAGTACTTC. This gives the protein CASSQGGTSGVYEQYF.